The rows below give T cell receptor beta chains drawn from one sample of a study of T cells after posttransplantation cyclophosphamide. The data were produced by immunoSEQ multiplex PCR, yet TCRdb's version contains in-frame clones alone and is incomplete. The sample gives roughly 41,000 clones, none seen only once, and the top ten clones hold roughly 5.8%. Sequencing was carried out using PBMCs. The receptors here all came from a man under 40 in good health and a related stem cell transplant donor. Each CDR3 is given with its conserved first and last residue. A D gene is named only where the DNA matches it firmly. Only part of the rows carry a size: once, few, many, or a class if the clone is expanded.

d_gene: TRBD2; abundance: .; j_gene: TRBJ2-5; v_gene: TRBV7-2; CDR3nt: TGTGCCAGCAGCTTAGCGCCAGCGGGGGGTTCAGAGACCCAGTACTTC; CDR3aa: CASSLAPAGGSETQYF
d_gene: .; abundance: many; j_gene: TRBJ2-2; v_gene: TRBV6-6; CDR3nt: TGTGCCAGCAGTACCCAGGGAAGAAACACCGGGGAGCTGTTTTTT; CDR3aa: CASSTQGRNTGELFF
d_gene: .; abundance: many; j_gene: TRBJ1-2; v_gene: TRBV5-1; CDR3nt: TGCGCCAGCAGCTTGTGGCAGGGAACCTATGGCTACACCTTC; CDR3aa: CASSLWQGTYGYTF
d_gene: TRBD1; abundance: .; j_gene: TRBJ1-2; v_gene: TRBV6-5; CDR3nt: TGTGCCAGCACCCGGGACAGGGGCTTCAATGGCTACACCTTC; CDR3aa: CASTRDRGFNGYTF
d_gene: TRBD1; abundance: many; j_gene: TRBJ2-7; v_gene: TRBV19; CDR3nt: TGTGCCAGTAGGAGACAGGGCAGATCCTACGAGCAGTACTTC; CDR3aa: CASRRQGRSYEQYF
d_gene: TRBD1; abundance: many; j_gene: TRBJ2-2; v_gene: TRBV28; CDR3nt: TGTGCCAGCAGTTCTAGGGGGCGTTATACCGGGGAGCTGTTTTTT; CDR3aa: CASSSRGRYTGELFF
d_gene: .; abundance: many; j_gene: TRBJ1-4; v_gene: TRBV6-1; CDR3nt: TGTGCCAGCAGTGAAGATAGCTACCCTAATGAAAAACTGTTTTTT; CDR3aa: CASSEDSYPNEKLFF
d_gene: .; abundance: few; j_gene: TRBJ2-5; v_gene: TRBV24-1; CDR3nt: TGTGCCACCAGTGACCCACAAGAGACCCAGTACTTC; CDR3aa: CATSDPQETQYF
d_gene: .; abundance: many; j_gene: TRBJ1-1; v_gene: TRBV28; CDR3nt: TGTGCCAGCAGTTTTGCAGAAAACCTGAACACTGAAGCTTTCTTT; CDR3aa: CASSFAENLNTEAFF
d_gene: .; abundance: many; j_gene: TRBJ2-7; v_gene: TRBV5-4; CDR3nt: TGTGCCAGCAGCCGCGAGGGCAGCTCCTACGAGCAGTACTTC; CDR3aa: CASSREGSSYEQYF
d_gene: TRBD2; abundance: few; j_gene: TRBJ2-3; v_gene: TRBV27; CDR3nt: TGTGCCAGCAGTTTACGCGGGGGGGCAACAGATACGCAGTATTTT; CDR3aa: CASSLRGGATDTQYF
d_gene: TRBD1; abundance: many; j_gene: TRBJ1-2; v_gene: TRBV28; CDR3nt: TGTGCCAGCAGACGCTCAGGGGGTTTGGATGGCTACACCTTC; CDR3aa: CASRRSGGLDGYTF
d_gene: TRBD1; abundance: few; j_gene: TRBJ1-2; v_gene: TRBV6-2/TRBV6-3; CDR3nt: TGTGCCAGCAGTTACGAGACAGGGGGTGTGAAGTGGGATGGCTACACCTTC; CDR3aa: CASSYETGGVKWDGYTF
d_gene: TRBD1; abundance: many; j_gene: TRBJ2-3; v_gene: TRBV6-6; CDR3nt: TGTGCCAGCAGTTACCTCCCGGGACAGGGTCGTGATACGCAGTATTTT; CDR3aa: CASSYLPGQGRDTQYF
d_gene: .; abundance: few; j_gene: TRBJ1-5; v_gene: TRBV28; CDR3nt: TGTGCCAGCAGTTTAATCGACAGGCGACATAGCAATCAGCCCCAGCATTTT; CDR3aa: CASSLIDRRHSNQPQHF
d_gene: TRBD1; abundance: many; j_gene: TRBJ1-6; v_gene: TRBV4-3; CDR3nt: TGCGCCAGCAGCCAAGATCAAGGGACAGGGCGGGATAATTCACCCCTCCACTTT; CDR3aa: CASSQDQGTGRDNSPLHF
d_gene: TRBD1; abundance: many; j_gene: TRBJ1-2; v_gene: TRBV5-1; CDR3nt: TGCGCCAGCAGCTGGATTCAGGGGGAGGATGGCTACACCTTC; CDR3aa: CASSWIQGEDGYTF
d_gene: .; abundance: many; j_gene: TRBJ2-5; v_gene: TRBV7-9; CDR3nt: TGTGCCAGCACCAAAGGGGGTCAGATCCAAGAGACCCAGTACTTC; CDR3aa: CASTKGGQIQETQYF
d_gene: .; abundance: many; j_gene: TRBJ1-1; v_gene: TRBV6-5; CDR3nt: TGTGCCAGCAGTTACCGCAGGGGTAACACTGAAGCTTTCTTT; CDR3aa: CASSYRRGNTEAFF
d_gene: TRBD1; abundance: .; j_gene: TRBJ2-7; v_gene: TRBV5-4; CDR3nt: TGTGCCAGCAGCTTGGGAGGACAGGTCACAACCTACGAGCAGTACTTC; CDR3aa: CASSLGGQVTTYEQYF
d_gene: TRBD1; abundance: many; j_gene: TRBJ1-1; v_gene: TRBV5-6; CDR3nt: TGTGCCAGCAGCAGCCGGGACAGGGGCGCGAACACTGAAGCTTTCTTT; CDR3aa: CASSSRDRGANTEAFF
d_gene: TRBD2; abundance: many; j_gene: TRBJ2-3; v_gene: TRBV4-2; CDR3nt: TGTGCCAGCAGCCAAGATCCCCTCCGCGGGGGGCCCACAGATACGCAGTATTTT; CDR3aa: CASSQDPLRGGPTDTQYF
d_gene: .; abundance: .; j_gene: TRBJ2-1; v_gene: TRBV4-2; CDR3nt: TGTGCCAGCAGCCAAGTAGGATTCCGGGGGGCCTCCTACAATGAGCAGTTCTTC; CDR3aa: CASSQVGFRGASYNEQFF
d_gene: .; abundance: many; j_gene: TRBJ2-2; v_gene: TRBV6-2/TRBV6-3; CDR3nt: TGTGCCAGCAGCCCTCTTAACACCGGGGAGCTGTTTTTT; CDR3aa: CASSPLNTGELFF
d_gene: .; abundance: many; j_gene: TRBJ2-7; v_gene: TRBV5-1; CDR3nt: TGCGCCAGCAGCTTGGCTCCCTCCTCCTACGAGCAGTACTTC; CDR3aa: CASSLAPSSYEQYF
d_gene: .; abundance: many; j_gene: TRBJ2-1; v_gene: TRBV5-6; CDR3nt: TGTGCCAGCAGCTCCAGGGCACTTAATTACTTGAATGAGCAGTTCTTC; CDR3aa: CASSSRALNYLNEQFF
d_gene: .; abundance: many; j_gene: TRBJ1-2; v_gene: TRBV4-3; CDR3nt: TGCGCCAGCAGCCAGGCGACGGGGAGGCAATCCAACTATGGCTACACCTTC; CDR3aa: CASSQATGRQSNYGYTF
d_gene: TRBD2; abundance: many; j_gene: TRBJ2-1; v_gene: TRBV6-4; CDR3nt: TGTGCCAGCAGTGAAAGCGGGGGAGAGGGTGAGCAGTTCTTC; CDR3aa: CASSESGGEGEQFF
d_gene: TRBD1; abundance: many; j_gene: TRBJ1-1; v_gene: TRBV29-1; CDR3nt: TGCAGCGTTGATAAGACAGGGGTTAACACTGAAGCTTTCTTT; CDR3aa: CSVDKTGVNTEAFF